The clone carrying this T cell receptor (beta chain) has only one observation. Its antigen remains unidentified. This CDR3 contains 14 residues. Germline V gene lookup returns CDR1 SEHNR and CDR2 FQNEAQ (reference sequence). Between the trimmed V and J ends, which lost 1 base and 1 base, there was a span of 6 bases. The sample originates from a study of T cell responses to AZD1222 COVID-19 vaccine. Study-level findings and limits: Spike-specific TCR breadth and depth went up after people got two AZD1222 doses. Donors were largely white British and mainly female; clonal diversity was possibly underestimated. The study found vaccine-associated CD4 TCRs spanning spike, dominant at 160-218 and 743-854. Among spike-specific TCRs, nearly half reportedly target unmutated variant regions.

The protocol was immunoSEQ multiplex PCR, while the TCRdb copy is restricted to in-frame clones and leaves out a portion. The sample has some 54,000 clones, around 90% seen once. The chain uses TRBV7-9 and TRBJ2-3; D remains unclear. Sequenced material: peripheral blood, taken on day 0 of AZD1222 vaccination. The sequence was obtained from an adult in good health. The CDR3 DNA sequence: TGTGCCAGCAGCTTAGGGCATGGCACAGATACGCAGTATTTT. This encodes CASSLGHGTDTQYF.